The present TCR beta chain was sequenced within a study of T cells in Graves' hyperthyroidism and ophthalmopathy (dated 2019 in TCRdb). Describing the broader study: Peripheral blood was sampled at the time of initial diagnosis, prior to any treatment. Once sampling was done, hyperthyroidism patients were given methimazole at a starting dose of 30 mg daily, whereas ophthalmopathy patients were given high-dose intravenous methylprednisolone. Thyroid tissue and blood T-cell repertoires from about six Graves' hyperthyroidism patients were also compared in the study. The paper describes TCR Vbeta CDR3 sequencing of 135 peripheral blood samples, made up of 40 to 45 ophthalmopathy patients, 70 to 75 hyperthyroidism patients and some 17 progressor patients. TCR V-J signatures able to tell the groups apart were searched for in a discovery cohort of approximately 95 patients, of whom fewer than 45 had Graves' ophthalmopathy and about 60 had stable Graves' hyperthyroidism. Whether ophthalmopathy could be predicted prospectively was tested in an independent validation cohort made up of approximately 19 hyperthyroidism patients plus 17 patients who later progressed to ophthalmopathy. The 100 discovery patients were divided at random into training and test sets in a 7:3 ratio.

A patient counted as having stable Graves' hyperthyroidism if no progression to ophthalmopathy occurred over 18 months of follow-up. Hyperthyroidism patients were newly diagnosed, with disease duration under 2 months, and aged 18 to 65 years. The study excluded patients with uncontrolled infections, other autoimmune diseases, pregnancy or lactation. Diagnoses were established on the basis of clinical symptoms, serum thyroxine and TRAb, thyroid ultrasound, and orbital computed tomography. PBMCs were separated from 8 to 10 ml of fresh peripheral blood using Ficoll-Paque density gradient centrifugation. Trizol reagent was used to extract total RNA, and RNA quality was then checked on an Agilent 2100 Bioanalyzer. Taken from cysteine to phenylalanine, the CDR3 has 12 residues. Only the CDR3 portion is preserved as DNA: 36 bases, with reading frame beginning at the first base. The germline V gene sets CDR1 to SGHAT and CDR2 to FQNNGV.

General findings and caveats noted by the study authors: A 13 V-J signature model separated ophthalmopathy from stable hyperthyroidism, with approximately 87% sensitivity and 81.08% specificity in cross-validation and 80%/75% in testing. Most expanded thyroid clonotypes (frequency above 0.001) were also found in blood, which suggests that blood repertoires may mirror thyroid immune responses. In validation, progression to ophthalmopathy was predicted by the model with 70% to 71% sensitivity and 72.22% specificity, a median of approximately 6.5 months before onset. No statistical method was used to fix the sample size in advance, and group allocation was not hidden from the investigators.

TCR beta CDR3 regions were amplified from RNA transcripts. The TCR CDR3 was subjected to a first round of RT-PCR using the HTBI primer set and the Qiagen OneStep RT-PCR kit. Libraries were constructed in a second round of multiplex PCR, after which size selection and purification were performed. Paired-end sequencing of the libraries was performed with 100 bp reads on an Illumina HiSeq2000. The paper's processing steps were these. SOAPnuke was used to process the raw data, removing reads that contained adapters or uncalled bases, had a mean Phred below 15, or lacked an exact match to the constant primer or identifier. COPE v1.2.5 was used to merge high-quality paired reads, and clonotypes were defined as unique nucleotide sequences. MiTCR v1.1 was used to align the clonotypes against IMGT TRBV, TRBD and TRBJ reference segments. The analysis included only V-J combinations with a frequency above 0.0001, which together covered 98% to 99.2% of the repertoires. The TCS score was defined as F50 (clonal expansion) divided by E x V (chaos), with BLOSUM62-based TCRdist calculated between CDR3 peptides within each V-J. Welch's t-statistics and random forest reduced around 520 V-J features to fewer than 15, which were used in a naive Bayes classifier (R e1071). TCRdb took the public reads, trimmed them with fastp at Q25, ran MiXCR for clone calling and kept in-frame beta chains. Each CDR3 protein appears once, grouped with its most common genes and DNA. TCRdb's processing, not the authors' own work, is the source of the V and J calls. The sample includes hundreds of thousands of distinct CDR3 sequences, with less than 15% observed a single time. Together, the top ten hold roughly a tenth of the sample.

This clonotype was found many times. This clone's antigen is unknown. A much larger clonotype is one base distant, so this may be a read error. The clonotype comes from a woman aged 18-29 years with Graves' hyperthyroidism. The chain uses TRBV11-2 and TRBJ2-7, with the D gene not confidently named. The sequencing input was blood. The CDR3 amino acid sequence is: CASSLGVYKQYF. The nucleotides read TGTGCCAGCAGCTTAGGGGTCTACAAGCAGTACTTC.